This is a list of T cell receptor beta chains from one sample in a study of shared clonotypes between healthy human individuals. Produced via immunoSEQ multiplex PCR; TCRdb's table is partial and in-frame only. The sample records 550,000 to 850,000 clones, over 60% being singletons. Specimen: memory CD4+ T cells sorted from blood. Receptors originate from a woman between 25 and 40 years old in good health. Each CDR3 is given with its conserved first and last residue. A D gene is named only where the DNA matches it firmly. The listing skips clone size in some rows; elsewhere it reads once, few, many or a size class.

abundance	d_gene	v_gene	j_gene	CDR3aa	CDR3nt
many	NA	TRBV19	TRBJ2-7	CASSAMVGWQYF	TGTGCCAGTAGTGCCATGGTGGGTTGGCAGTACTTC
NA	NA	TRBV7-9	TRBJ1-1	CASRAEVLRGLTEAFF	TGTGCCAGCAGAGCAGAGGTCCTCCGGGGCCTCACTGAAGCTTTCTTT
NA	NA	TRBV6-6	TRBJ1-5	CASSDEAGVHQPQHF	TGTGCCAGCAGCGACGAGGCAGGGGTTCATCAGCCCCAGCATTTT
NA	NA	TRBV2	TRBJ2-7	CASRPTDTYEQYF	TGTGCCAGCAGGCCCACGGATACCTACGAGCAGTACTTC
NA	TRBD2	TRBV5-1	TRBJ2-1	CASSFGTSENNEQFF	TGCGCCAGCAGCTTCGGGACTAGCGAAAACAATGAGCAGTTCTTC
NA	NA	TRBV2	TRBJ1-2	CASSSRGGNYGYTF	TGTGCCAGCAGTAGCCGAGGGGGTAACTATGGCTACACCTTC
few	NA	TRBV15	TRBJ2-1	CATSRDSIYNEQFF	TGTGCCACCAGCAGAGACTCCATCTACAATGAGCAGTTCTTC
few	NA	TRBV19	TRBJ2-5	CASSIGRDWRMETQYF	TGTGCCAGTAGTATAGGGCGGGACTGGCGGATGGAGACCCAGTACTTC
NA	NA	TRBV11-2	TRBJ1-5	CASSLGDIGDSNQPQHF	TGTGCCAGCAGCTTAGGGGACATAGGTGATAGCAATCAGCCCCAGCATTTT
NA	TRBD2	TRBV19	TRBJ2-5	CASSMTSASYTQETQYF	TGTGCCAGTAGTATGACTAGCGCATCCTATACCCAAGAGACCCAGTACTTC
NA	NA	TRBV6-6	TRBJ1-2	CASSYDDVYGYTF	TGTGCCAGCAGTTACGACGACGTTTATGGCTACACCTTC
many	TRBD2	TRBV7-3	TRBJ2-3	CASSSNAPGLAGGPLDTQYF	TGTGCCAGCAGCTCGAATGCCCCGGGACTAGCGGGAGGGCCGTTGGATACGCAGTATTTT
NA	NA	TRBV4-1	TRBJ2-1	CASSQEVPHQGNSYNEQFF	TGCGCCAGCAGCCAAGAGGTCCCCCACCAGGGAAACTCCTACAATGAGCAGTTCTTC
NA	NA	TRBV30	TRBJ2-5	CAWSRDIQETQYF	TGTGCCTGGAGTCGGGACATCCAAGAGACCCAGTACTTC
many	NA	TRBV18	TRBJ1-6	CASFRGPGSPLHF	TGTGCCAGCTTTCGAGGACCGGGCTCACCCCTCCACTTT
NA	TRBD1	TRBV25-1	TRBJ1-2	CASSPPGQGPRGYTF	TGTGCCAGCAGTCCGCCGGGACAGGGTCCTCGTGGCTACACCTTC
NA	NA	TRBV10-3	TRBJ2-7	CAISVAETYEQYF	TGTGCCATCAGTGTGGCGGAAACCTACGAGCAGTACTTC
NA	NA	TRBV5-1	TRBJ1-1	CASSPTVPGTEAFF	TGCGCCAGCAGCCCGACAGTTCCGGGCACTGAAGCTTTCTTT
NA	NA	TRBV6-5	TRBJ2-7	CASSATGTSSYEQYF	TGTGCCAGCAGTGCGACAGGGACTAGCTCCTACGAGCAGTACTTC
NA	TRBD1	TRBV6-6	TRBJ1-2	CASGKNRGTAGYTF	TGTGCCAGCGGCAAGAACCGCGGGACAGCCGGCTACACCTTC
NA	NA	TRBV27	TRBJ1-4	CASGGVATNEKLFF	TGTGCCAGCGGGGGGGTTGCAACTAATGAAAAACTGTTTTTT
NA	TRBD2	TRBV28	TRBJ2-7	CASKLAGVREQYF	TGTGCCAGCAAATTAGCGGGAGTCCGCGAGCAGTACTTC
NA	NA	TRBV7-9	TRBJ2-5	CASSSIHMGRQETQYF	TGTGCCAGCAGCTCAATTCACATGGGAAGGCAAGAGACCCAGTACTTC
NA	TRBD2	TRBV27	TRBJ2-1	CASSFLAGSGDNEQFF	TGTGCCAGCAGTTTTTTAGCGGGAAGTGGTGACAATGAGCAGTTCTTC
NA	NA	TRBV11-1	TRBJ2-7	CASSFFGTSYEQYF	TGTGCCAGCAGCTTCTTCGGGACCTCTTACGAGCAGTACTTC
few	TRBD2	TRBV7-2	TRBJ2-7	CASSPDTLSGINEQYF	TGTGCCAGCAGCCCGGACACCCTTAGCGGGATCAACGAGCAGTACTTC
NA	TRBD2	TRBV11-2	TRBJ2-5	CASSLMGGETQYF	TGTGCCAGCAGTCTAATGGGAGGGGAGACCCAGTACTTC
NA	TRBD2	TRBV6-5	TRBJ2-7	CASSSIPGGPYEQYF	TGTGCCAGCAGTAGCATTCCGGGAGGGCCCTACGAGCAGTACTTC
NA	TRBD2	TRBV2	TRBJ2-5	CASSEGGGYQETQYF	TGTGCCAGCAGTGAAGGGGGGGGATACCAAGAGACCCAGTACTTC
NA	NA	TRBV5-1	TRBJ2-3	CASSPGQRTDTQYF	TGCGCCAGCAGCCCCGGACAGCGCACAGATACGCAGTATTTT
NA	NA	TRBV7-2	TRBJ2-1	CASSPPRRLNEQFF	TGTGCCAGCAGCCCCCCTCGGCGGCTCAATGAGCAGTTCTTC
NA	TRBD1	TRBV10-3	TRBJ1-2	CAISTDRGGNYGYTF	TGTGCCATCAGTACCGACAGGGGAGGCAACTATGGCTACACCTTC
NA	TRBD2	TRBV19	TRBJ2-6	CASRSPGLAGGFGANVLTF	TGTGCCAGTAGGTCCCCGGGACTAGCGGGAGGGTTCGGGGCCAACGTCCTGACTTTC
few	NA	TRBV7-2	TRBJ2-3	CASSLGGGQGTDTQYF	TGTGCCAGCAGCTTAGGTGGGGGGCAGGGGACAGATACGCAGTATTTT
NA	NA	TRBV11-2	TRBJ1-2	CASSGAGRGYTF	TGTGCCAGCAGCGGGGCAGGTCGAGGCTACACCTTC
few	NA	TRBV27	TRBJ1-2	CASAPGPSWNYGYTF	TGTGCCAGCGCCCCGGGGCCCAGCTGGAACTATGGCTACACCTTC
NA	TRBD2	TRBV5-5	TRBJ2-1	CASSPRLAVSSYNEQFF	TGTGCCAGCAGCCCCAGACTAGCGGTTAGCTCCTACAATGAGCAGTTCTTC
NA	TRBD1	TRBV28	TRBJ2-3	CASSDRGRRQYF	TGTGCCAGCAGTGACAGGGGGCGGAGGCAGTATTTT
NA	NA	TRBV9	TRBJ1-2	CASSPHQAIYGYTF	TGTGCCAGCAGCCCCCATCAGGCTATCTATGGCTACACCTTC
few	TRBD1	TRBV25-1	TRBJ1-1	CASSRDRGFTEAFF	TGTGCCAGCTCCCGGGACAGGGGCTTCACTGAAGCTTTCTTT
NA	NA	TRBV5-1	TRBJ1-4	CASSVGGATNEKLFF	TGCGCCAGCAGCGTCGGCGGGGCAACTAATGAAAAACTGTTTTTT
NA	NA	TRBV15	TRBJ1-1	CATSQSTTGMNTEAFF	TGTGCCACCAGCCAATCTACGACAGGCATGAACACTGAAGCTTTCTTT
NA	NA	TRBV9	TRBJ2-3	CASSVRTDTQYF	TGTGCCAGCAGCGTCAGGACAGATACGCAGTATTTT
NA	NA	TRBV2	TRBJ2-3	CASTGGPEGDTQYF	TGTGCCAGCACCGGGGGCCCTGAAGGGGATACGCAGTATTTT
NA	NA	TRBV6-1	TRBJ1-5	CASTETVGYNQPQHF	TGTGCCAGCACCGAAACTGTAGGGTATAATCAGCCCCAGCATTTT
NA	NA	TRBV6-1	TRBJ2-7	CASSELNEQYF	TGTGCCAGCAGTGAACTGAACGAGCAGTACTTC
NA	NA	TRBV7-2	TRBJ2-1	CASSADSLGGQFF	TGTGCCAGCAGCGCAGACTCGTTGGGAGGGCAGTTCTTC
NA	NA	TRBV23-1	TRBJ2-7	CASHEGGGDNYEQYF	TGCGCCAGCCATGAAGGAGGGGGCGATAACTACGAGCAGTACTTC
many	NA	TRBV4-1	TRBJ2-2	CASSPLITGELFF	TGCGCCAGCAGCCCCTTAATCACCGGGGAGCTGTTTTTT
NA	TRBD1	TRBV12-5	TRBJ2-5	CASGSQGPPETQYF	TGTGCTAGTGGTTCACAGGGGCCTCCAGAGACCCAGTACTTC
NA	NA	TRBV5-1	TRBJ1-1	CASGPAGTLNTEAFF	TGCGCCAGCGGACCCGCCGGGACCCTTAACACTGAAGCTTTCTTT
few	TRBD1	TRBV28	TRBJ1-2	CASSSDRVGYGYTF	TGTGCCAGCAGTTCGGACAGGGTGGGCTATGGCTACACCTTC
few	TRBD1	TRBV7-9	TRBJ1-1	CASSSDGTAPTEAFF	TGTGCCAGCAGCTCCGACGGGACAGCCCCAACTGAAGCTTTCTTT
NA	NA	TRBV11-1	TRBJ2-7	CASSLELAYEQYF	TGTGCCAGCAGCTTAGAACTAGCTTACGAGCAGTACTTC
NA	TRBD2	TRBV5-1	TRBJ2-1	CASSGSGGYNEQFF	TGCGCCAGCAGCGGTAGCGGGGGCTACAATGAGCAGTTCTTC